This TCR beta chain was found in a study of blood T cells in healthy people across ages. Study-wide results and caveats: Significant beta diversity loss was already apparent by age about 39, declining roughly linearly.

The ends were cut back, 3 bases at V and 4 bases at J, with 18 bases in the middle. The CDR3 extends over 16 amino acids. Germline assignment: CDR1 SEHNR and CDR2 FQNEAQ (reference sequence). Primers used in a second PCR of roughly 6 to 11 cycles were a sample-barcoded 5' primer and a J-beta primer mix. MiXCR, applied by TCRdb to the 5' RACE reads, yields one record per CDR3 protein. Counted here are around 800,000 distinct CDR3 sequences, roughly 25% occurring once; the ten biggest clones make up around 2.9%. Notes on this clonotype: The antigen is unknown.

This same sample was also taken into another study, of T cells of mothers and their children. That paper adds: Amplification in the second PCR used the M1S primer, which added sample barcodes and 2-4 random nucleotides. Mothers gave over 8.5 million TCR beta CDR3 reads each, and children about 3 million each.

The chain is built from TRBV7-9 and TRBJ1-2; D possibly corresponds to TRBD1 (6 bases). Sequencing input: blood. The sequence derives from a boy aged 10-17 years in good health. CDR3 DNA: TGTGCCAGCAGCTTGGGGGGGCCGGAATCCCTCTATGGCTACACCTTC. Protein: CASSLGGPESLYGYTF.